These 7 T cell receptor beta chains share one sample of origin, sequenced in a study of shared clonotypes between healthy human individuals. Terminally differentiated effector memory CD45RA+ cells were excluded by CCR7 positive selection of CD45RO-negative cells. Generated by immunoSEQ multiplex PCR, the TCRdb table keeps only in-frame clones and is missing some. The table has roughly 2.1 million clones, around 93% seen once. The source material was naive CD8+ T cells from PBMCs. Receptors were obtained from a man between 18 and 29 years old in good health. Some clones in this sample may be carry-over from other donors' samples.

V usage is TRBV10-3 and J usage is TRBJ2-7, with 10 bases that match TRBD2. V dropped 0 bases and J dropped 2; count of bases not matched to a gene: 16. The CDR3 runs to 20 residues. Per germline, CDR1 ENHRY and CDR2 SYGVKD. The CDR3 bases are TGTGCCATCAGTGAGTCTTTTACAACAGCCGGGACTAGCGCAGCCTACGAGCAGTACTTC. Amino acids: CAISESFTTAGTSAAYEQYF.

The chain recombines TRBV5-4 with TRBJ2-5; perhaps TRBD2 as D (6 bases). V lost 4 bases and J lost 4, with 14 bases in between. From germline, CDR1 is SGHNT and CDR2 YYREEE (reference sequence). The CDR3 sequence is 14 residues long. The CDR3 DNA reads as TGTGCCAGCAGCCATACCGGAGGGCTAGAGACCCAGTACTTC. It specifies CASSHTGGLETQYF.

The chain combines TRBV19 with TRBJ1-1; D remains ambiguous. CDR1 LNHDA and CDR2 SQIVND come from the germline V gene (reference sequence). V shed 1 base and J shed 1 base, with 10 bases lying between them. The CDR3 runs to 15 residues. CDR3 sequence (DNA): TGTGCCAGTAGTATAGGTCCGGGGAGGAACACTGAAGCTTTCTTT. This codes for CASSIGPGRNTEAFF.

This sequence joins TRBV7-9 and TRBJ2-3; 11 nucleotides match TRBD2. The junction had 7 bases not matched to a gene; V was cut back by 4 bases and J by 4 bases. Germline CDR1 is SEHNR and CDR2 is FQNEAQ (reference sequence). The CDR3 spans 16 residues. The CDR3 region has the DNA TGTGCCAGCAGCTCCGAACTAGCGGGAGTACCAGATACGCAGTATTTT. Encoded protein: CASSSELAGVPDTQYF.

The rearrangement links TRBV7-9 to TRBJ1-1; D uncertain. This CDR3 has 10 amino acids. In germline, CDR1 is SEHNR, CDR2 FQNEAQ (reference sequence). V lost 6 bases, J lost 7 bases, and 6 bases lay in between. The CDR3 DNA follows: TGTGCCAGCAGTCCAGTTGAAGCTTTCTTT. It specifies CASSPVEAFF.

The chain has TRBV28 and TRBJ2-1; D uncertain. This CDR3 spans 12 amino acids. Germline CDR1 is MDHEN and CDR2 is SYDVKM. Trimming cost V 6 bases and J 3 bases, with 6 bases left between them. This CDR3 reads CASRPNYNEQFF. The CDR3 nucleotides read TGTGCCAGCAGACCCAACTACAATGAGCAGTTCTTC.

The chain employs TRBV11-3 and TRBJ2-1, with TRBD2 matching 10 bases. The CDR3 loop spans 16 amino acids. The V and J ends lost 1 base and 2 bases, in that order; junction bases with no gene match: 2. Germline loops: CDR1 SGHNT, CDR2 YENEEA. CDR3 sequence reads: CASSLGTSGAYNEQFF. CDR3 in DNA: TGTGCCAGCAGCTTAGGGACTAGCGGAGCCTACAATGAGCAGTTCTTC. The full variable domain, rest sourced from reference TRBV11-3 and TRBJ2-1, is EAGVVQSPRYKIIEKKQPVAFWCNPISGHNTLYWYLQNLGQGPELLIRYENEEAVDDSQLPKDRFSAERLKGVDSTLKIQPAELGDSAVYLCASSLGTSGAYNEQFFGPGTRLTVL.